This T cell receptor beta chain was captured in a study of blood T cell repertoires in COVID-19. The CDR3 runs 17 residues. Germline V lookup: CDR1 LGHNA, CDR2 YSLEER. Losses at the gene ends were 0 bases for V and 2 bases for J; bases not matched to a gene: 8. Produced via immunoSEQ multiplex PCR; TCRdb's table is partial and in-frame only. Among 130,000 to 150,000 clones listed, around four fifths were seen once. Sequencing was done on a sample of peripheral blood. The sequence was collected from a woman in her thirties or forties with active or convalescent COVID-19. This rearrangement joins TRBV4-3 to TRBJ2-3, with TRBD2 matching over 7 bases. The CDR3 sequence: CASSQDGDGRLTDTQYF. DNA for the CDR3: TGCGCCAGCAGCCAAGACGGGGACGGGAGGCTCACAGATACGCAGTATTTT.